The clone carrying this T cell receptor beta chain was seen many times. The antigen is undetermined. Germline loops: CDR1 DFQATT, CDR2 SNEGSKA (reference sequence). Trimming left V 5 bases short and J 6 bases short, with 20 bases between. The CDR3 totals 15 residues. Researchers amplified the TCR beta CDR3 regions from RNA transcripts. First-round RT-PCR with HTBI primers amplified the TCR CDR3 region. Each CDR3 protein gets one entry after TCRdb re-called the multiplex PCR reads with MiXCR. The profile shows 500,000 or so distinct CDR3 sequences, about 16% of them singletons. Lactation, pregnancy, other autoimmune disease or uncontrolled infection led to exclusion of patients. The sample is drawn from a study of T cells in Graves' hyperthyroidism and ophthalmopathy. Whole-study results and caveats: Model output signaled ophthalmopathy a median 6.5 months ahead of onset. Expanded thyroid clonotypes (above 0.001) were mostly also found in blood.

Specimen: blood. The clonotype originates from a woman aged 25 to 39 with Graves' ophthalmopathy. This chain uses TRBV20-1 with TRBJ2-1; possibly TRBD1 for D (5 bases). Here the CDR3 reads CSASTEIPQGNEQFF. As DNA, the CDR3 is TGCAGTGCTTCCACCGAGATCCCCCAGGGCAATGAGCAGTTCTTC.